This TCR beta chain is from a study of response to subunit inactivated influenza vaccine. As concerns this clonotype: Antigen unknown.

TCRdb analysed the RT-PCR reads with MiXCR anew, one entry per CDR3 protein. The data show hundreds of thousands of distinct CDR3 sequences, 15% to 19% seen once. Broader study findings: Authors suggested each seasonal flu vaccination may recruit only limited numbers of new T cells.

The CDR3 runs to 16 residues. Per germline, CDR1 SGHTA and CDR2 FQGNSA. Trimming removed 1 base from V and 4 bases from J, with 14 bases in between. The source of this sequence is a man aged 50-60 years who received an inactivated influenza vaccine. V usage is TRBV7-2 and J usage is TRBJ2-1; perhaps TRBD1 as D (5 bases). The sequencing used PBMCs from blood, collected about 13 days after vaccination. In DNA, the CDR3 is TGTGCCAGCAGCTTAGTCCAGGGAAGGGTTTACAATGAGCAGTTCTTC. It encodes CASSLVQGRVYNEQFF.